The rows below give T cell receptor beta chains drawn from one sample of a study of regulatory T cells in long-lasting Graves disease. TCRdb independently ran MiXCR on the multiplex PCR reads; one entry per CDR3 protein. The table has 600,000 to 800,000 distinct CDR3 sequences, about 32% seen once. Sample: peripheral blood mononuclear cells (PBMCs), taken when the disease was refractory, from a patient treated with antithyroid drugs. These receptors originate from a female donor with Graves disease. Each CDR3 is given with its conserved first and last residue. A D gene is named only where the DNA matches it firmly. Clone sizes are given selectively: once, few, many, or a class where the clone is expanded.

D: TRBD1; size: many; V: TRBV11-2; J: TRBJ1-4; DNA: TGTGCCAGCAGCTTTTTCCCCGGACAGGGCAAAAATGAAAAACTGTTTTTT; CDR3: CASSFFPGQGKNEKLFF
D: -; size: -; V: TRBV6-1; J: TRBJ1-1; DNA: TGTGCCAGCATCGACACAGGGCTGGTCACTGAAGCTTTCTTT; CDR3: CASIDTGLVTEAFF
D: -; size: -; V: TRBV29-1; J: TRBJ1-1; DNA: TGCAGCGTTGCGGGGAGGATCACTGAAGCTTTCTTT; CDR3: CSVAGRITEAFF
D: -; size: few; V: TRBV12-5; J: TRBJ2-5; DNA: TGTGCTAGTGGAGTATCGACAGGCCCAGCAGAGACCCAGTACTTC; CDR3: CASGVSTGPAETQYF
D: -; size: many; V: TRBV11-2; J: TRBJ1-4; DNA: TGTGCCAGCAGCCCTCGCGGGGGGGAGGAAGAAAAACTGTTTTTT; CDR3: CASSPRGGEEEKLFF
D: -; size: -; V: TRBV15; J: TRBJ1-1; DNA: TGTGCCACCGGCGGGGGGCGGCTCCCAAACACTGAAGCTTTCTTT; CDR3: CATGGGRLPNTEAFF
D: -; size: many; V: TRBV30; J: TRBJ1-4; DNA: TGTGCCTGGAGCTTAGCCCGCACCGACCCTCCTTCGGGCTTT; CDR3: CAWSLARTDPPSGF
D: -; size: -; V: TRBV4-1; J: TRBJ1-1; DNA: TGCGCCAGCAGCCAGGCACAAGGAGGAGAAGCTTTCTTT; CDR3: CASSQAQGGEAFF
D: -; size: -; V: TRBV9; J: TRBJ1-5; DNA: TGTGCCAGCAGCCGGGGGATTAGCAATCAGCCCCAGCATTTT; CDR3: CASSRGISNQPQHF
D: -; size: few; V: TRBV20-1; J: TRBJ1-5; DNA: TGCAGTGCTAGAGATTTCCGCGATCAGCCCCAGCATTTT; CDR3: CSARDFRDQPQHF
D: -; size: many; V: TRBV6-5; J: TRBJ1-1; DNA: TGTGCCAGCAGTTACTACAGGGCGAACACTGAAGCTTTCTTT; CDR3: CASSYYRANTEAFF
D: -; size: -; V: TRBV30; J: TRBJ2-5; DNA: TGTGCCTGGAGTGTTAAAACAGGGAGTATCGAGACCCAGTACTTC; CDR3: CAWSVKTGSIETQYF
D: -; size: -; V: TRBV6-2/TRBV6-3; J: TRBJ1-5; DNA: TGTGCCAGCAGTGTATGGGGACGTGAGACTCGATGGGGCAATCAGCCCCAGCATTTT; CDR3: CASSVWGRETRWGNQPQHF
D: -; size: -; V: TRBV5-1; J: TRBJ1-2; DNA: TGCGCCAGCAGCTTGGGAGCGGGAGAAAGAGCATATGGCTACACCTTC; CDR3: CASSLGAGERAYGYTF
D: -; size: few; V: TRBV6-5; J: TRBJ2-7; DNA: TGTGCCAGCAGTTACTCGAATGTTCCGGGCCCAGGGACCTACGAGCAGTACTTC; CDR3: CASSYSNVPGPGTYEQYF
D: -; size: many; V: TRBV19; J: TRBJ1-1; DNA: TGTGCCAGTAGTGGCAGGGCGCCCATGAACACTGAAGCTTTCTTT; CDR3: CASSGRAPMNTEAFF
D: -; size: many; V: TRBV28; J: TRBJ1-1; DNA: TGTGCCAGCAGTTTAGAACAGGGAACGATGAACACTGAAGCTTTCTTT; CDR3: CASSLEQGTMNTEAFF
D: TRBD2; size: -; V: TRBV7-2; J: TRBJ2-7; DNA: TGTGCCAGCAGCACCCGGGGACTAGCGGGAGTATCCTACGAGCAGTACTTC; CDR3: CASSTRGLAGVSYEQYF
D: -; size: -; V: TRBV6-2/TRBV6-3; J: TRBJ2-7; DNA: TGTGCCAGCAGTTACCGGCATCTCAACACCTACGAGCAGTACTTC; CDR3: CASSYRHLNTYEQYF
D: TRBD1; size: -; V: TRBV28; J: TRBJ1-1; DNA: TGTGCCAGCAGTTTGTGGACAGGAATTGAAGCTTTCTTT; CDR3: CASSLWTGIEAFF
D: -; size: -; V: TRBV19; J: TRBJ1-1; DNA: TGTGCCAGTAACCCCCGGGACAAGAACACTGAAGCTTTCTTT; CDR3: CASNPRDKNTEAFF
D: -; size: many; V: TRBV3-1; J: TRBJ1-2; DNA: TGTGCCAGCAGCCAAGAAAGAACCGGCTACACCTTC; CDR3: CASSQERTGYTF
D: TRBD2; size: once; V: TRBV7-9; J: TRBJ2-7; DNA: TGTGCCAGCAGCTTAGGAACGGGACTAGCGGGAGTTAAACCACACGAGCAGTACTTC; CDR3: CASSLGTGLAGVKPHEQYF
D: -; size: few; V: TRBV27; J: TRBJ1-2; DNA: TGTGCCAGCAGTCTAGGAGTGGGGGGCGCTAACTATGGCTACACCTTC; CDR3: CASSLGVGGANYGYTF
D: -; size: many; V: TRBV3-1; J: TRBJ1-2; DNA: TGTGCCAGCAGCCAAGACGACGGGCGGCGCTATGGCTACACCTTC; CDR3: CASSQDDGRRYGYTF
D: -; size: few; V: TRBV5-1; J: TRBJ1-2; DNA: TGCGCCAGCAGCTTGCTAAGGCAGGATGGCTACACCTTC; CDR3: CASSLLRQDGYTF
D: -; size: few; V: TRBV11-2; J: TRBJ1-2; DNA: TGTGCCAGCAGCTTAAGTGTCGGCCATCAAAACTATGGCTACACCTTC; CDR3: CASSLSVGHQNYGYTF
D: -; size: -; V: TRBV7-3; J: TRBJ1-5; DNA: TGTGCCAGCAGCTTAGAAGTCAGCCTCAATCAGCCCCAGCATTTT; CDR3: CASSLEVSLNQPQHF
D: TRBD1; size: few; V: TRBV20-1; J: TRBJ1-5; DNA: TGCAGTGCTAGCGGGCACAGGGGGCCCCAAGTGACGGGCAATCAGCCCCAGCATTTT; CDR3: CSASGHRGPQVTGNQPQHF
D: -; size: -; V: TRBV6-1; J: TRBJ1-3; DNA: TGTGCCAGCAGGCCTTCCTCTGGAAACACCATATATTTT; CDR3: CASRPSSGNTIYF
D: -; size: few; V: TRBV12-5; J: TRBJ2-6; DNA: TGTGCTAGTGGTTTGTGGGCTTCTGGGGCCAACGTCCTGACTTTC; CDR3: CASGLWASGANVLTF
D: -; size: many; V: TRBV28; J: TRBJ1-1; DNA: TGTGCCAGCTCTTTGGGGAAGGGGACCATGAACACTGAAGCTTTCTTT; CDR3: CASSLGKGTMNTEAFF
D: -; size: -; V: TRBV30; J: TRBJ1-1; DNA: TGTGCCTGGACAGGGGACATGAACACTGAAGCTTTCTTT; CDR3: CAWTGDMNTEAFF
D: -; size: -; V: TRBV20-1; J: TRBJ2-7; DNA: TGCAGTGCTCCATCCCGGGACGTGACCTACGAGCAGTACTTC; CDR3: CSAPSRDVTYEQYF
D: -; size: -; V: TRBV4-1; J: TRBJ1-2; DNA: TGCGCCAGCAGCCAAGATGGGCAGGGCACCTATGGCTACACCTTC; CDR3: CASSQDGQGTYGYTF
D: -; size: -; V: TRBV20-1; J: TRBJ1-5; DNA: TGCAGTGCCCGGACAGTTCTAAATCAGCCCCAGCATTTT; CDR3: CSARTVLNQPQHF
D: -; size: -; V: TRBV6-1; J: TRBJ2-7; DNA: TGTGCCAGCAGGGCCTACGGGACCTCCTACGAGCAGTACTTC; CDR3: CASRAYGTSYEQYF
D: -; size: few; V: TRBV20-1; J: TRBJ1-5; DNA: TGCAGTGCTAGCCCGGGGCTAGATAGCAATCAGCCCCAGCATTTT; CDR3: CSASPGLDSNQPQHF
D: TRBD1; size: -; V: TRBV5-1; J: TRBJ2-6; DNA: TGCGCCAGCAGCTTATTCCGGGACAGGGGGTCCGGGGCCAACGTCCTGACTTTC; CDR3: CASSLFRDRGSGANVLTF
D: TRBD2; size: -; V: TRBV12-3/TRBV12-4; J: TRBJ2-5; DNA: TGTGCCAGCAGTGAAGTTAGCGGGAGGTTCGAGACCCAGTACTTC; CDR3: CASSEVSGRFETQYF
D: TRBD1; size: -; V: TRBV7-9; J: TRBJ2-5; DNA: TGTGCCAGCAGCTTCCCTGGTGAGGGGGCATTCCAAGAGACCCAGTACTTC; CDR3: CASSFPGEGAFQETQYF
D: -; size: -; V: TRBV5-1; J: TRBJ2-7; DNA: TGCGCCAGCAGCCCGGACGGGAACAGCTACGAGCAGTACTTC; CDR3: CASSPDGNSYEQYF
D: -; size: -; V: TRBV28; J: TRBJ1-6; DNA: TGTGCCAGCAGACGGGGGCCCTATAATTCACCCCTCCACTTT; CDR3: CASRRGPYNSPLHF